These 19 T cell receptor beta chains originate from one sample sequenced in a study of cytomegalovirus exposure and HLA in healthy donors. This PCR relied on a set of 60 Vbeta primers and 13 Jbeta primers. TCRdb keeps only in-frame clones here, not all; method: immunoSEQ multiplex PCR. The sample consists of about 170,000 clones, under 80% of them appearing once. The sample consisted of PBMCs. The receptors stem from a man aged 35 to 55 in good health and CMV-seronegative.

The genes are TRBV6-5 and TRBJ1-4; 8 nucleotides match TRBD1. After removal of 6 bases from V and 4 bases from J, the junction contained 1 base not matched to a gene. Per the germline V gene, CDR1 is MNHEY and CDR2 is SVGAGI. The CDR3 runs 13 residues. DNA for the CDR3: TGTGCCAGCAGAGACAGGGGTAATGAAAAACTGTTTTTT. Translated, it gives CASRDRGNEKLFF.

As to this clone: Distinct nucleotide sequences in the sample also encode this CDR3. The CDR3, as DNA: TGTGCCAGTCGACAGGGAGCCTCTGGAAACACCATATATTTT. Amino acids: CASRQGASGNTIYF. The chain recombines TRBV7-9 with TRBJ1-3; 7 bases line up with TRBD1. CDR3 length: 14 residues. The germline V gene encodes CDR1 SEHNR and CDR2 FQNEAQ (reference sequence). The V segment lost 9 bases and the J segment 0 bases; nucleotides outside the gene matches: 5.

The V and J genes are TRBV18 and TRBJ1-3, with 7 bases aligning to TRBD1. Germline V gene sequence: CDR1 KGHSH, CDR2 LQKENI. J was trimmed by 3 bases and V by 0 bases; bases with no gene match: 8. CDR3 length: 17 residues. The CDR3 loop is CASSPPSAGGLGNTIYF. In DNA form, the CDR3 reads TGTGCCAGCTCACCACCGAGCGCAGGGGGGCTTGGAAACACCATATATTTT.

This chain uses TRBV4-1 with TRBJ2-3; maybe TRBD2 (6 bases). Germline assignment: CDR1 MGHRA and CDR2 YSYEKL. The length of the CDR3 is 15 residues. V gave up 3 bases and J gave up 5 bases, with 15 bases separating them. The CDR3 DNA reads as TGCGCCAGCAGCCAGGGGGGAACCCCGGGAGATACGCAGTATTTT. Translated: CASSQGGTPGDTQYF.

This chain links TRBV10-3 with TRBJ1-2, with D perhaps matching TRBD1 (6 bases). The germline V and J ends were trimmed by 3 bases and 1 base, with 12 bases remaining between them. CDR3 length: 15 amino acids. CDR1 ENHRY and CDR2 SYGVKD come from the germline V gene. The CDR3 region has the DNA TGTGCCATCAGTGACACCGGGACATATAACTATGGCTACACCTTC. Translated: CAISDTGTYNYGYTF.

This clone was counted a single time. V and J are TRBV13 and TRBJ2-2; D might be TRBD2 (5 bases). CDR1 PRHDT and CDR2 FYEKMQ come from the germline V gene (reference sequence). The V gene lost 0 bases and the J gene lost 5 bases, with 10 bases spanning the gap. The CDR3 runs 15 residues. The CDR3 loop is CASSLGSRRTGELFF. In DNA, the CDR3 is TGTGCCAGCAGCTTAGGATCCCGGAGGACCGGGGAGCTGTTTTTT.

The V call is TRBV19, the J call TRBJ1-5; perhaps TRBD1 as D (6 bases). Trimming left V 4 bases short and J 2 bases short, with 18 bases between. CDR3 length: 17 residues. The germline gives CDR1 LNHDA, CDR2 SQIVND (reference sequence). The CDR3 DNA follows: TGTGCCAGTAGTACCCCCTGGGGGGGGCAGGGCAATCAGCCCCAGCATTTT. Amino acids: CASSTPWGGQGNQPQHF.

V and J are TRBV7-2 and TRBJ2-7, with 11 bases lining up with TRBD2. This CDR3 is built from 16 residues. Germline V gene sequence: CDR1 SGHTA, CDR2 FQGNSA. The V segment lost 3 bases and the J segment 2 bases; nucleotides outside the gene matches: 6. The CDR3 DNA is TGTGCCAGCAGCTTTGAGGGGACTAGCGGCGCCTACGAGCAGTACTTC. It yields the protein CASSFEGTSGAYEQYF. The variable domain in full, with the rest retrieved from reference TRBV7-2 and TRBJ2-7, is GAGVSQSPSNKVTEKGKDVELRCDPISGHTALYWYRQSLGQGLEFLIYFQGNSAPDKSGLPSDRFSAERTGGSVSTLTIQRTQQEDSAVYLCASSFEGTSGAYEQYFGPGTRLTVT.

The chain carries TRBV5-6 and TRBJ1-2, with D possibly being TRBD1 (6 bases). This CDR3 is 14 amino acids long. The germline V and J ends were trimmed by 0 bases and 2 bases, with 8 bases remaining between them. The germline V gene has CDR1 SGHDT and CDR2 YYEEEE. The CDR3 loop reads CASSLGQANYGYTF. The DNA of the CDR3 is TGTGCCAGCAGCTTGGGACAGGCGAACTATGGCTACACCTTC.

The V and J genes are TRBV7-9 and TRBJ1-5; a weak D match, TRBD1 (5 bases). V was trimmed by 4 bases and J by 5 bases, leaving 12 bases between them. This CDR3 contains 14 residues. Germline CDR1 reads SEHNR; CDR2 reads FQNEAQ (reference sequence). CDR3: CASSSVGGDQPQHF. The CDR3 DNA sequence: TGTGCCAGCAGCTCGGTGGGGGGGGATCAGCCCCAGCATTTT.

The chain is built from TRBV30 and TRBJ2-3, with 7 nucleotides matching TRBD2. The ends lost 1 base at V and 4 bases at J; junction bases unmatched: 11. The CDR3 consists of 16 residues. From germline, CDR1 is GTSNPN and CDR2 SVGIG (reference sequence). In DNA form, the CDR3 reads TGTGCCTGGAGTGGAGTAGACGGGAGGATAGCAGATACGCAGTATTTT. This encodes CAWSGVDGRIADTQYF.

The rearrangement links TRBV18 to TRBJ1-2; 8 nucleotides line up with TRBD1. The germline gives CDR1 KGHSH, CDR2 LQKENI. V dropped 4 bases and J dropped 0; count of bases not matched to a gene: 10. CDR3 size: 17 residues. This chain's CDR3 is CASSRETGTGSNYGYTF. DNA of the CDR3: TGTGCCAGCTCACGAGAAACCGGGACAGGCTCTAACTATGGCTACACCTTC.

The gene calls are TRBV6-5 and TRBJ1-2; D call uncertain. Germline values: CDR1 MNHEY, CDR2 SVGAGI. The CDR3 has 12 amino acids. Trimming took 6 bases from V and 5 from J, leaving 10 bases between them. CDR3 sequence: CASSGDWYGYTF. The CDR3 bases are TGTGCCAGCAGCGGCGACTGGTATGGCTACACCTTC.

The rearrangement joins TRBV5-1 to TRBJ1-2; no clear D. There are 15 residues in the CDR3. V was trimmed by 4 bases and J by 4 bases, leaving 17 bases between them. Germline V lookup: CDR1 SGHRS, CDR2 YFSETQ. CDR3 sequence reads: CASSDHMRFPYGYTF. Written as DNA, the CDR3 is TGCGCCAGCAGCGATCATATGCGGTTCCCCTATGGCTACACCTTC.

The chain has TRBV5-1 and TRBJ2-3, with 7 positions matching TRBD1. Germline V gene sequence: CDR1 SGHRS, CDR2 YFSETQ. The CDR3 has 14 residues. Losses at the gene ends were 2 bases for V and 2 bases for J; bases not matched to a gene: 2. The CDR3 reads CASSLQGFTDTQYF. The CDR3 region has the DNA TGCGCCAGCAGCTTACAGGGGTTCACAGATACGCAGTATTTT.

The chain uses TRBV29-1 and TRBJ2-7; TRBD2 aligns across 7 bases. With V trimmed by 8 bases and J by 7 bases, 11 bases remained unmatched. Germline assignment: CDR1 SQVTM and CDR2 ANQGSEA. The length of the CDR3 is 12 residues. The CDR3 coding sequence is TGCAGCACCGGGGCGGGGGAGGGAGAGCAGTACTTC. Translating it yields CSTGAGEGEQYF.

The V and J genes are TRBV4-1 and TRBJ2-6, with 7 bases aligning to TRBD1. Germline V gives CDR1 MGHRA, CDR2 YSYEKL. The CDR3 has 21 amino acids. The trim removed 3 bases at V and 0 bases at J, leaving 17 bases unmatched. The CDR3: CASSQAKHNRGWASGANVLTF. CDR3 DNA sequence: TGCGCCAGCAGCCAGGCCAAGCATAACAGGGGTTGGGCCTCTGGGGCCAACGTCCTGACTTTC.

The chain recombines TRBV7-2 with TRBJ2-2; D is ambiguous. Germline CDR1 is SGHTA and CDR2 is FQGNSA. The CDR3 covers 16 residues. The ends were cut back, 3 bases at V and 1 base at J, with 12 bases in the middle. This CDR3 reads CASSLNGGRNTGELFF. Written as DNA, the CDR3 is TGTGCCAGCAGCTTGAACGGCGGCAGGAACACCGGGGAGCTGTTTTTT.

The CDR3 here is CASSSGQFQETQYF. The CDR3 DNA reads as TGTGCCAGCAGTTCCGGACAGTTCCAAGAGACCCAGTACTTC. The V call is TRBV6-5, the J call TRBJ2-5; the D gene is possibly TRBD1 (6 bases). The V gene lost 4 bases and the J gene lost 1 base, with 10 bases spanning the gap. CDR1 is MNHEY and CDR2 is SVGAGI in the germline V gene. This CDR3 comprises 14 residues.